This entry is about one TCR beta chain. This clonotype was seen many times. Its antigen specificity is not known. Base-call qualities are not available, and no considerably larger clone is one nucleotide away. From the germline V gene, CDR1 is SQVTM and CDR2 is ANQGSEA. The CDR3 starts with the cysteine, ends with the phenylalanine, and has 11 residues. Here the CDR3 DNA is all that survives: 33 bases in frame from base 1. V loses 3 bases of germline sequence and J loses 1 base, and the interval between the two ends is 2 bases. This sample was included in a study of spatial heterogeneity in lung cancer (dated by TCRdb to about 2019). For the wider study: More beta-chain than alpha-chain transcripts were consistently detected, likely reflecting higher beta-chain transcript abundance. In non-small cell lung cancer, the study quantitatively compared TCR alpha and beta repertoires across several tumor regions, matched nontumor lung, and blood. At surgery, both alpha and beta chains were TCR-sequenced in about 200 tumor regions, over 61 matched nontumor lung samples and 56 PBMC samples. In the raw uncorrected reads, each unique combination of TCR and UMI appeared more than ten times on average. Nonsynonymous mutation counts, determined by whole-exome sequencing of tumor tissue, were related to features of the TCR repertoire. Study-wide findings and limitations: Confirming at a functional level the hypothesis that regional TCRs recognize regional mutations was considered to require additional single-cell paired TCR alpha and beta sequencing.

Library preparation was by 5' RACE. TCRdb lists the instrument as NextSeq 500. The TCR library protocol attached a unique molecular identifier to each TCR cDNA molecule to allow correction of PCR and sequencing errors. Turning to the authors' computational methods: Decombinator tools were used for TCR identification, UMI-based error correction and CDR3 extraction. Expanded TCRs were defined as those above a frequency of 2 per 1,000, corresponding to the top 1% of the tumor frequency distribution. Renyi diversity was computed with the R vegan package after each repertoire had been subsampled 100 times to 5,000 TCRs. To build CDR3 similarity networks, amino acid triplet string-kernel similarity was used, and CDR3s were connected when their pairwise similarity was above 0.82. TCRdb trimmed the raw reads at Q25, called clones with MiXCR and kept productive beta chains. Rows are unified per CDR3 protein, each entry keeping the most common DNA and genes. The V and J calls were not made by the authors but by TCRdb's processing. The sample contains some 12,000 distinct CDR3 sequences, approximately 6.2% of them found a single time. 10% of the sample belongs to the ten largest clones.

The sample's time point label, in plain terms: sample taken at primary tumor resection. Whole RNA extracted from tumor and nontumor lung tissue, or from cryopreserved PBMC samples, was used for TCR sequencing without cell sorting. Donors were approximately 72 patients with early-stage, untreated non-small cell lung cancer from the lung TRACERx cohort. Only patients for whom sufficient RNA was available from at least two tumor regions were selected for TCR sequencing. Before being selected, tumor and adjacent nontumor lung specimens were reviewed by a lung pathologist. This chain is built from TRBV29-1 and TRBJ2-3; the D gene is unclear. The origin of this receptor is a male donor with early-stage non-small cell lung cancer. Material: normal lung tissue next to the tumor, obtained at surgery. The encoded CDR3 is CSVEGTDTQYF. The nucleotide sequence reads as follows: TGCAGCGTTGAGGGCACAGATACGCAGTATTTT.